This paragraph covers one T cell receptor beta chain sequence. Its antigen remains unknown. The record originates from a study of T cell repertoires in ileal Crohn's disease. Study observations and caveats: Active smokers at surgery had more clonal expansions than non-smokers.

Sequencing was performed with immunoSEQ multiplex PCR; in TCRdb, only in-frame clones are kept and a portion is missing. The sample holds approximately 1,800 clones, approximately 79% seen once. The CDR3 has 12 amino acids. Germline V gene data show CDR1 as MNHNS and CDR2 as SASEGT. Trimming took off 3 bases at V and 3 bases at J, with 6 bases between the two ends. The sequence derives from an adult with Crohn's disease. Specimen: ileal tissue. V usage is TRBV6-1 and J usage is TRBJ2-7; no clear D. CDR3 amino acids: CASSDRFYEQYF. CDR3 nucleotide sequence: TGTGCCAGCAGTGACAGATTCTACGAGCAGTACTTC.